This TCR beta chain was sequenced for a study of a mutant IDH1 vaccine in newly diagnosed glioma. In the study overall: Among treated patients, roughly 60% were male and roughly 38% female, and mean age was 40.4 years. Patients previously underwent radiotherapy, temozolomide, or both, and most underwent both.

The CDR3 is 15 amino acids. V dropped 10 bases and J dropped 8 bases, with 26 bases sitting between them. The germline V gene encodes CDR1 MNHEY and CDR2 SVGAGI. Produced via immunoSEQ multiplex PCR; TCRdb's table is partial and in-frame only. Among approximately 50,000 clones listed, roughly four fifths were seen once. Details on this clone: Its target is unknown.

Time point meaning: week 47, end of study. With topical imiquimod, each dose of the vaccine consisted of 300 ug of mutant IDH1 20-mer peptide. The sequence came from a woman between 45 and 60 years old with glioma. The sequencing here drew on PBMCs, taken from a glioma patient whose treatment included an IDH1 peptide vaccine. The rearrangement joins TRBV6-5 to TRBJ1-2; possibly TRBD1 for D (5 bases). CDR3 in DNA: TGTGCCACCTTAGCCGCGGTGGGCAGGGTCGACGGCTACACCTTC. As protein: CATLAAVGRVDGYTF.